This T cell receptor (beta chain) originates from a study of neurological immune-mediated disorders. Study-level points and caveats: HTLV-1-associated myelopathy displayed the greatest TCR clonal expansion, and multiple sclerosis exhibited the smallest, lower than that of healthy controls.

As concerns this clonotype: Antigen: not known.

TCRdb re-called the 5' RACE reads with MiXCR, one entry per CDR3 protein. The data hold around 19,000 distinct CDR3 sequences, with roughly 10% observed a single time. Material for sequencing was CD8+ T cells from blood. This clonotype was sampled from a woman aged 50 to 60 in good health.

In nucleotides, the CDR3 is TGTGCCAGAAACTTGGGACTACTTGAGCAGTTCTTC. It yields the protein CARNLGLLEQFF. This sequence joins TRBV5-6 and TRBJ2-1; 7 bases are a match to TRBD2. This CDR3 comprises 12 residues. J lost 9 bases, V lost 8 bases, and 8 bases had no gene match. CDR1 SGHDT and CDR2 YYEEEE come from the germline V gene.